The TCR beta chain under discussion was sequenced for a study of beta chain features in type 1 diabetes. Background on the study: Patients looked much like healthy donors when it came to age, gender and cell yields. The study's findings and limits: Sequencing the cDNA could make cells with high TCR expression show up more than they should. The study found moderately but significantly shorter TCRB CDR3s in all four CD4+ subsets of Type 1 diabetes patients. Patients and controls would share equally any PCR tilt toward shorter templates.

Investigators reverse transcribed all isolated RNA, so they sequenced expressed TCRB transcripts. Some clones are missing from TCRdb's copy, which holds only in-frame ones; the method was immunoSEQ multiplex PCR. This sample has about 240,000 clones, with more than 11% found just once. About this clone itself: Its target is unknown.

It was one heparinised blood draw, averaging around 100 mL, that each donor gave. The sequenced material came from naive CD4+ T cells from blood. The source is a young man with type 1 diabetes.

This CDR3 is CASSSSGGEETQYF. For the CDR3, the DNA is TGTGCCAGCAGCTCCAGCGGGGGAGAAGAGACCCAGTACTTC. The chain carries TRBV6-5 and TRBJ2-5, with 8 bases matching TRBD2. Germline CDR1 MNHEY, CDR2 SVGAGI. CDR3 length: 14 amino acids. The trim removed 6 bases at V and 3 bases at J, leaving 6 bases unmatched.